The 16 T cell receptor beta chains presented below share a single source sample, sequenced in a study of brain T cells in children with intractable seizures. The table came from immunoSEQ multiplex PCR; TCRdb's copy has only in-frame clones and leaves some out. The sample has 110,000 or so clones, 85% to 95% seen once; the top ten hold 3.8%. Material: peripheral blood, obtained at surgery. These receptors were taken from a boy under two years old with hemimegalencephaly and intractable seizures.

V is TRBV6-5 and J is TRBJ2-2, with a tentative D call TRBD2 (6 bases). The germline gives CDR1 MNHEY, CDR2 SVGAGI. CDR3 size: 13 residues. The V end was cut by 5 bases, the J end by 6 bases, with 10 bases between. CDR3 in amino acids: CASSRLGAGELFF. CDR3 DNA sequence: TGTGCCAGCAGTCGACTAGGCGCCGGGGAGCTGTTTTTT.

This clone has only one observation. This sequence joins TRBV21-1 and TRBJ2-1; TRBD2, the table's D call, lacks a check against the DNA. TRBV21-1 is described as a pseudogene. The CDR3 is 16 residues long. The CDR3 DNA is TGTGCCAGCAGCAAAGAACTAGCGGGAGTTTCGGGTGAGCAGTTCTTC. Translating it yields CASSKELAGVSGEQFF.

The chain recombines TRBV28 with TRBJ2-3; 10 bases align to TRBD2. Trimming removed 6 bases from V and 0 bases from J; junction bases left unmatched: 15. Germline values: CDR1 MDHEN, CDR2 SYDVKM. This CDR3 has 19 residues. The CDR3 nucleotides read TGTGCCAGCAGAACTAGCGGGGTGATAGCGGGACTCAGCACAGATACGCAGTATTTT. Translating it yields CASRTSGVIAGLSTDTQYF.

J is TRBJ1-3 and V is TRBV7-9; D not certain. The length of the CDR3 is 13 residues. Germline assignment: CDR1 SEHNR and CDR2 FQNEAQ (reference sequence). V was shortened by 5 bases and J by 8 bases, with 13 bases between the two germline ends. CDR3 region: CASSAQNGDTIYF. The CDR3 coding sequence is TGTGCCAGCAGCGCCCAAAACGGGGACACCATATATTTT.

The chain links TRBV28 to TRBJ1-6; 10 nucleotides line up with TRBD1. The germline CDR1 and CDR2 sequences are MDHEN and SYDVKM. The CDR3 is 14 amino acids. Trimming took 2 bases from V and 10 from J; bases not matched to a gene: 2. The CDR3 spells CASSLPGQGSPLHF. The CDR3 bases are TGTGCCAGCAGTTTACCGGGACAGGGGTCACCCCTCCACTTT.

The chain employs TRBV6-5 and TRBJ1-5; TRBD1 agrees at 7 bases. The CDR3 is made up of 14 amino acids. V lost 5 bases and J lost 6; bases outside the gene matches: 7. Germline lookup yields CDR1 MNHEY and CDR2 SVGAGI. Here the CDR3 DNA reads TGTGCCAGCAGTCTTCACAGGGGAAGTCAGCCCCAGCATTTT. Translated: CASSLHRGSQPQHF.

The V call is TRBV7-9, the J call TRBJ2-5, with 10 bases matching TRBD2. Losses at the gene ends were 5 bases for V and 5 bases for J; bases not matched to a gene: 8. Germline CDR1 reads SEHNR; CDR2 reads FQNEAQ (reference sequence). There are 15 residues in the CDR3. The CDR3 is CASSVFGTSDETQYF. The CDR3 DNA follows: TGTGCCAGCAGCGTTTTCGGGACTAGCGATGAGACCCAGTACTTC.

The chain uses TRBV10-1 and TRBJ2-3; D tentatively fits TRBD1 or TRBD2 (5 bases each). Trimming took off 3 bases at V and 4 bases at J, with 11 bases between the two ends. The germline V gene has CDR1 WNHNN and CDR2 SYGVQD (reference sequence). The CDR3 has 14 amino acids. The CDR3 spells CASSEGLGADTQYF. The CDR3 bases are TGCGCCAGCAGTGAAGGATTGGGGGCAGATACGCAGTATTTT.

The genes are TRBV7-8 and TRBJ2-7; tentatively, D is TRBD1 (5 bases). V lost 5 bases, J lost 0 bases, and 11 bases lay in between. Germline CDR1 reads SGHVS; CDR2 reads FQNEAQ. The CDR3 has 14 residues. CDR3 bases: TGTGCCAGCAGCCCCCAGGGTACCTCCTACGAGCAGTACTTC. This sequence encodes CASSPQGTSYEQYF.

J is TRBJ1-1 and V is TRBV7-9, with no clear D. Trimming left V 2 bases short and J 1 base short, with 5 bases between. Germline lookup yields CDR1 SEHNR and CDR2 FQNEAQ (reference sequence). This CDR3 region has 13 residues. The CDR3 loop reads CASSLIGNTEAFF. DNA for the CDR3: TGTGCCAGCAGCTTAATAGGGAACACTGAAGCTTTCTTT.

CDR3 DNA: TGTGCCAGTAGTATCCCCTCTAGGAACACCGGGGAGCTGTTTTTT. Translation gives CASSIPSRNTGELFF. The V gene is TRBV19, the J gene TRBJ2-2; D remains ambiguous. CDR1 LNHDA and CDR2 SQIVND come from the germline V gene (reference sequence). Trimming removed 3 bases from V and 1 base from J, with 9 bases in between. This CDR3 contains 15 residues.

DNA of the CDR3: TGTGCCAGCAGGGACAGGGGTGGCTACACCTTC. It translates to CASRDRGGYTF. This chain links TRBV12-3 or TRBV12-4 with TRBJ1-2; 9 nucleotides agree with TRBD1. V shed 6 bases, J shed 7 bases, and the junction held 0 bases outside the gene matches. The CDR3 has 11 residues.

This CDR3 is CASRQLISSETQYF. The CDR3 DNA is TGTGCCAGCAGACAGTTGATTTCCTCCGAGACCCAGTACTTC. This chain joins TRBV28 and TRBJ2-5; D ambiguous. V shed 6 bases and J shed 5 bases, with 16 bases lying between them. The CDR3 sequence is 14 residues long. Germline V gene sequence: CDR1 MDHEN, CDR2 SYDVKM. Combining the CDR3 with reference TRBV28 and TRBJ2-5 gives the whole variable domain DVKVTQSSRYLVKRTGEKVFLECVQDMDHENMFWYRQDPGLGLRLIYFSYDVKMKEKGDIPEGYSVSREKKERFSLILESASTNQTSMYLCASRQLISSETQYFGPGTRLLVL.

The chain couples TRBV7-9 to TRBJ2-7, with no clear D. V shed 5 bases and J shed 2 bases, with 19 bases lying between them. CDR3 length: 16 amino acids. Germline V CDR1 and CDR2: SEHNR, FQNEAQ (reference sequence). The CDR3 loop reads CASSPPLLDKTYEQYF. The CDR3 coding sequence is TGTGCCAGCAGCCCCCCCCTACTTGACAAGACCTACGAGCAGTACTTC.

The genes are TRBV11-3 and TRBJ2-3; D not certain. Germline V lookup: CDR1 SGHNT, CDR2 YENEEA. The V and J ends lost 4 bases and 3 bases respectively, with 5 bases between them. The CDR3 runs to 12 residues. Here the CDR3 reads CASSYVTDTQYF. The CDR3 region has the DNA TGTGCCAGCAGCTACGTAACAGATACGCAGTATTTT.

This clone was counted a single time. CDR3 in amino acids: CASSELGTYEQYF. The CDR3 nucleotides read TGTGCCAGCAGTGAACTGGGCACCTACGAGCAGTACTTC. This chain joins TRBV6-1 and TRBJ2-7; D remains unclear. The ends were cut back, 2 bases at V and 2 bases at J, with 7 bases in the middle. The CDR3 is 13 residues long. In germline, CDR1 is MNHNS, CDR2 SASEGT.